One sample yielded the 2 T cell receptor beta chains listed below, sequenced in a study of T-cell reconstitution after alpha-beta-depleted transplantation in children. Researchers prepared the TCRbeta library using unique molecular identifiers, the study reports. In TCRdb, the PCR reads were re-called with MiXCR into one record per CDR3 protein. The sample lists about 300,000 distinct CDR3 sequences, 10% occurring once. Sequenced here: PBMCs, sampled before TCRalphabeta/CD19-depleted stem cell transplant. Receptors were obtained from a boy under three years old with acute myeloid leukemia, due to receive a stem cell transplant.

This clonotype was counted ten times or more. The chain recombines TRBV12-3 or TRBV12-4 with TRBJ1-5; a possible D gene is TRBD1 (5 bases). This CDR3 comprises 15 residues. With 3 bases removed from V and 0 bases from J, the gap between germline ends came to 9 bases. The CDR3 loop reads CASSFGANSNQPQHF. As DNA, the CDR3 is TGTGCCAGCAGTTTCGGGGCGAATAGCAATCAGCCCCAGCATTTT.

Many counts were recorded for this clonotype. The J gene is TRBJ2-5, the V gene TRBV6-5; no clear D gene. Germline V gene sequence: CDR1 MNHEY, CDR2 SVGAGI. The CDR3 has 12 amino acids. V was shortened by 5 bases and J by 3 bases, with 7 bases between the two germline ends. In DNA, the CDR3 is TGTGCCAGCAGTCCTAGGAAAGAGACCCAGTACTTC. Translation: CASSPRKETQYF.